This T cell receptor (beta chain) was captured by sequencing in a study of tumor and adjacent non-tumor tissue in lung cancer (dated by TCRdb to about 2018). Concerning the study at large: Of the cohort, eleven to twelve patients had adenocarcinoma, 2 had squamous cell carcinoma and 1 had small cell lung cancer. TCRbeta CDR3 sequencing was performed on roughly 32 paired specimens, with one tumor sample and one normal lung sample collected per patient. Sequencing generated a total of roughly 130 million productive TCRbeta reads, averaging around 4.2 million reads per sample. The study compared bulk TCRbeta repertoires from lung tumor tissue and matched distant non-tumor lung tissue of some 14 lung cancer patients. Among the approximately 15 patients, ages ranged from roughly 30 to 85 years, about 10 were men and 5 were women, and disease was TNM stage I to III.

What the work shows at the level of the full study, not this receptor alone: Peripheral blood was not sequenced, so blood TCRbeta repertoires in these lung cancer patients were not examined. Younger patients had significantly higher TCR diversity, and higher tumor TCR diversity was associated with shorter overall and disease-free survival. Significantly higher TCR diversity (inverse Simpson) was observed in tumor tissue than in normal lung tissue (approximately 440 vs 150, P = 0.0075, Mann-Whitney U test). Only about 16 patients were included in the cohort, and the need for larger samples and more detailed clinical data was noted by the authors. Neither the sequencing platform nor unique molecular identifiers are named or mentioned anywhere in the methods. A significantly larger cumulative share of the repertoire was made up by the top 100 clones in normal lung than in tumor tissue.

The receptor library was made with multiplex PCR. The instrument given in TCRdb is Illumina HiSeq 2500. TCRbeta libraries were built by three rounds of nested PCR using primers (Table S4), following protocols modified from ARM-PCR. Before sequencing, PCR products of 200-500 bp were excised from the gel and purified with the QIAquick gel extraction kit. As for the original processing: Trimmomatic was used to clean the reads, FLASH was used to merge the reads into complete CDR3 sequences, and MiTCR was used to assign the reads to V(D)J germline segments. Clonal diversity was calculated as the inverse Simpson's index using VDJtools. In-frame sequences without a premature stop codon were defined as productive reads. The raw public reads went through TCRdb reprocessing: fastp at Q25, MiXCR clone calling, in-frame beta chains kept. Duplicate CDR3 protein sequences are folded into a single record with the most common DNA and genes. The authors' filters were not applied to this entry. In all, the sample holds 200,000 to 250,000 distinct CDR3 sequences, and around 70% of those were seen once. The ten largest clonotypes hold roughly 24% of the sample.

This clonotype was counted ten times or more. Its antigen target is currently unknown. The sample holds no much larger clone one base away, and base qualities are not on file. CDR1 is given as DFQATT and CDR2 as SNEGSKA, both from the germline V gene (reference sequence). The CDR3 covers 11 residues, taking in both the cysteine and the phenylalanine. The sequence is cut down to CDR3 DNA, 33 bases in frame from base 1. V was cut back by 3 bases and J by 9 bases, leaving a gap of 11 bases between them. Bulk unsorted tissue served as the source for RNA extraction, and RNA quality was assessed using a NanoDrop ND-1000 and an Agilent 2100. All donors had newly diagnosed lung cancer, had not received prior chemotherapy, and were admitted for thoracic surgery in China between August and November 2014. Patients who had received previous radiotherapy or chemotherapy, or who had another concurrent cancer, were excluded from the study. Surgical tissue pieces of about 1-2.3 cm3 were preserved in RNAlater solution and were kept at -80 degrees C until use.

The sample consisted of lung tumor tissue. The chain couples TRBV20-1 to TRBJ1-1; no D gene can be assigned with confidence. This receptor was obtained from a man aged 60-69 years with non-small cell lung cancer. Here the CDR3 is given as CSAREPRKAFF. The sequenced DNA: TGCAGTGCTAGGGAGCCCCGAAAAGCTTTCTTT.